The next 5 T cell receptor beta chains were all read from a single sample in a study of T cell responses to AZD1222 COVID-19 vaccine. Profiling relied on immunoSEQ multiplex PCR, and the TCRdb table lists in-frame clones only, not all of them. The repertoire consists of around 130,000 clones, with over 90% occurring once and the leading ten covering about 1%. Sequenced here: peripheral blood, sampled on day 0 of AZD1222 vaccination. Receptors were obtained from an adult in good health.

CDR3 sequence: CASNQGAEDYTF. For the CDR3, the DNA is TGTGCCAGTAATCAGGGGGCTGAGGACTACACCTTC. The V and J genes are TRBV28 and TRBJ1-2, with 8 bases that match TRBD1. Germline V gene lookup returns CDR1 MDHEN and CDR2 SYDVKM. This CDR3 region has 12 residues. The junction had 10 bases not matched to a gene; V was cut back by 9 bases and J by 10 bases.

DNA for the CDR3: TGTGCCAGCAGCTTAGTGACAGAGTCTTACGAGCAGTACTTC. This gives the protein CASSLVTESYEQYF. This sequence joins TRBV11-2 and TRBJ2-7, with D perhaps TRBD1 (5 bases). CDR3 length: 14 residues. The germline V gene has CDR1 SGHAT and CDR2 FQNNGV. Trimming shortened V by 1 base and J by 4 bases, and 11 bases separated the two germline ends.

The chain's CDR3 is CASSAQGTYYGYTF. CDR3 coding DNA: TGTGCCAGCAGTGCTCAGGGTACTTACTATGGCTACACCTTC. The chain joins TRBV2 to TRBJ1-2; perhaps TRBD1 as D (5 bases). Trimming stripped 4 bases from V and 3 bases from J, with 12 bases between. Germline V lookup: CDR1 SNHLY, CDR2 FYNNEI. The CDR3 covers 14 residues.

The rearrangement links TRBV3-1 (or the pseudogene TRBV3-2) to TRBJ1-2; TRBD1 agrees at 7 bases. V lost 3 bases to trimming and J lost 5 bases; unmatched junction nucleotides: 18. CDR3 length: 18 residues. Germline CDR1 is LGHDT and CDR2 is YNNKEL (reference sequence). The CDR3 spells CASSHVAHFRDRQYGYTF. CDR3 DNA sequence: TGTGCCAGCAGCCACGTGGCACACTTCCGGGACAGACAATATGGCTACACCTTC.

The chain uses TRBV7-2 and TRBJ2-1; D perhaps matches TRBD1 (5 bases). Germline values: CDR1 SGHTA, CDR2 FQGNSA. The CDR3 is 14 residues long. With 5 bases removed from V and 5 bases from J, the gap between germline ends came to 13 bases. The CDR3 region has the DNA TGTGCCAGCAGCCCAGTGGCAGGGAACAATGAGCAGTTCTTC. Translation: CASSPVAGNNEQFF.